The 31 T cell receptor beta chains presented below share a single source sample, sequenced in a study of identical twins' blood T cells. TCRdb reanalysed the 5' RACE reads using MiXCR and keeps one entry per CDR3 protein. This sample yields fewer than 450,000 distinct CDR3 sequences, of which about 28% are seen a single time; about 6.1% belongs to the top ten. Sequencing was carried out using PBMCs. These receptors were obtained from a woman aged 18-49 years in good health.

This clonotype was counted a few times. The CDR3, as DNA: TGTGCCAGCAGCCGCCTCGTCGGACAGGGGGCAGGCGAGCAGTACTTC. Its protein is CASSRLVGQGAGEQYF. The chain employs TRBV3-1 and TRBJ2-7, with 11 bases fitting TRBD1. Germline CDR1 LGHDT, CDR2 YNNKEL (reference sequence). Trimming took 4 bases from V and 6 from J; bases not matched to a gene: 11. The CDR3 totals 16 residues.

The chain uses TRBV6-1 and TRBJ1-1, with 7 bases fitting TRBD1. The CDR3 consists of 13 residues. V shed 6 bases, J shed 4 bases, and the junction held 5 bases outside the gene matches. The germline gives CDR1 MNHNS, CDR2 SASEGT. CDR3 DNA sequence: TGTGCCAGCAGAGTGACAGGGCTCACTGAAGCTTTCTTT. The encoded protein is CASRVTGLTEAFF.

As to this clonotype: This likely comes from a read error, as the CDR3 has no conserved phenylalanine or tryptophan at its end. No DNA is shown, since the ends of the CDR3 on it are uncertain; the CDR3 is the one TCRdb lists. The rearrangement links TRBV3-1 to TRBJ1-1; the D segment call TRBD1 is taken from the table without a DNA check. Germline-derived CDR1 and CDR2 are LGHDT and YNNKEL (reference sequence). The CDR3 is 14 amino acids long, termini counted. CDR3 residues: CASSQGTVGVDVFL.

CDR3 DNA sequence: TGCAGCGCAGTTACCGGGACAGAAAATGAGCAGTTCTTC. Protein sequence: CSAVTGTENEQFF. V and J are TRBV29-1 and TRBJ2-1; TRBD1 aligns across 7 bases. Germline-derived CDR1 and CDR2 are SQVTM and ANQGSEA. With 7 bases clipped from V and 7 bases from J, the junction kept 10 bases outside the gene matches. The CDR3 length is 13 residues.

The chain links TRBV28 to TRBJ2-3, with no clear D. The V and J ends lost 7 bases and 2 bases respectively, with 13 bases between them. The CDR3 runs to 14 residues. Germline CDR1 and CDR2: MDHEN and SYDVKM. The CDR3 region has the DNA TGTGCCAGCACCCCACCCGGCTACACAGATACGCAGTATTTT. Amino acids: CASTPPGYTDTQYF.

The rearrangement uses TRBV7-9 and TRBJ2-3; TRBD2 might be the D (7 bases). Trimming shortened V by 2 bases and J by 0 bases, and 18 bases separated the two germline ends. CDR1 and CDR2 from the germline V gene are SEHNR and FQNEAQ (reference sequence). This CDR3 is 18 amino acids long. CDR3 sequence (DNA): TGTGCCAGCAGCTTATTCGGGGGGCAATGGGATAGCACAGATACGCAGTATTTT. As protein: CASSLFGGQWDSTDTQYF.

J is TRBJ2-1 and V is TRBV3-1, with 7 positions matching TRBD2. This CDR3 is 17 amino acids long. V was pared by 5 bases and J by 0 bases, with 10 bases of the junction left unmatched. Looked up from germline, CDR1 is LGHDT and CDR2 is YNNKEL (reference sequence). The CDR3 is CASSSRLGGGSYNEQFF. The CDR3 DNA sequence: TGTGCCAGCAGCAGTAGATTAGGCGGGGGCTCCTACAATGAGCAGTTCTTC.

The gene calls are TRBV18 and TRBJ2-1; no reliable D call. The CDR3 is made up of 12 amino acids. The V end was cut by 0 bases, the J end by 10 bases, with 7 bases between. CDR1 and CDR2 from the germline V gene are KGHSH and LQKENI. Here the CDR3 DNA reads TGTGCCAGCTCACCACCGGACCGCGAGCAGTTCTTC. Protein sequence: CASSPPDREQFF.

V is TRBV13 and J is TRBJ1-1; D is perhaps TRBD1 (5 bases). Trimming pared 6 bases from V and 2 bases from J, leaving 19 bases between. The CDR3 is 16 residues long. In germline, CDR1 is PRHDT, CDR2 FYEKMQ (reference sequence). CDR3 in DNA: TGTGCCAGCAGACGTTCGCAGACAGCAACAAACACTGAAGCTTTCTTT. This gives the protein CASRRSQTATNTEAFF.

In this sample, this clonotype turned up many times. The J gene is TRBJ2-4, the V gene TRBV27, with 8 bases aligning to TRBD1. V shed 9 bases and J 5 bases; nucleotides not matched to a gene: 3. Per germline, CDR1 MNHEY and CDR2 SMNVEV (reference sequence). The CDR3 has 12 residues. CDR3 nucleotides: TGTGCCAGGACAGGGGCAGAAAACATTCAGTACTTC. Amino acid sequence: CARTGAENIQYF.

The V call is TRBV11-2, the J call TRBJ1-2; unclear D gene. CDR3 size: 15 residues. V shed 5 bases and J shed 0 bases, with 13 bases lying between them. The germline V gene has CDR1 SGHAT and CDR2 FQNNGV. CDR3 residues: CASSLLATANYGYTF. Here the CDR3 DNA reads TGTGCCAGCAGCCTCCTAGCGACGGCTAACTATGGCTACACCTTC.

V is TRBV19 and J is TRBJ1-3; D call uncertain. Germline V gene sequence: CDR1 LNHDA, CDR2 SQIVND (reference sequence). V was trimmed by 7 bases and J by 2 bases, leaving 15 bases between them. The CDR3 spans 15 residues. CDR3 amino acids: CASKGQPGPGNTIYF. The CDR3, as DNA: TGTGCCAGTAAAGGGCAGCCGGGTCCTGGAAACACCATATATTTT.

This clonotype was seen a handful of times. The chain combines TRBV27 with TRBJ1-1, with D possibly matching TRBD1 (5 bases). V lost 6 bases and J 8 bases, leaving 13 bases between the germline ends. The CDR3 length is 12 residues. The germline gives CDR1 MNHEY, CDR2 SMNVEV (reference sequence). CDR3 sequence: CASRTPGREAFF. In nucleotides, the CDR3 is TGTGCCAGCAGAACCCCAGGGAGGGAAGCTTTCTTT.

The chain is built from TRBV4-3 and TRBJ2-3, with D perhaps matching TRBD1 (6 bases). CDR1 and CDR2 from the germline V gene are LGHNA and YSLEER. V was shortened by 0 bases and J by 10 bases, with 14 bases between the two germline ends. This CDR3 comprises 14 residues. The CDR3, as DNA: TGCGCCAGCAGCCAAGATCTAAGAACAGGGTCGCAGTATTTT. This translates into CASSQDLRTGSQYF.

There are a few counts of this clonotype. V usage is TRBV5-6 and J usage is TRBJ1-3; no definite D call. Germline loops: CDR1 SGHDT, CDR2 YYEEEE. V gave up 2 bases and J gave up 0 bases, with 9 bases separating them. The CDR3 consists of 15 residues. The CDR3 spells CASSFGSSSGNTIYF. The CDR3 bases are TGTGCCAGCAGCTTCGGCAGCTCCTCTGGAAACACCATATATTTT.

The chain employs TRBV29-1 and TRBJ2-1, with 9 bases lining up with TRBD2. The V gene's germline CDR1 is SQVTM and CDR2 ANQGSEA. The CDR3 consists of 13 residues. After removal of 6 bases from V and 7 bases from J, the junction contained 7 bases not matched to a gene. The CDR3 is CSVRLAEANEQFF. The CDR3, as DNA: TGCAGCGTAAGACTAGCGGAGGCGAATGAGCAGTTCTTC.

This clonotype turned up a few times. DNA for the CDR3: TGTGCCAGTAGTGGGGACAGGGCCATGAACACTGAAGCTTTCTTT. Residues: CASSGDRAMNTEAFF. The chain recombines TRBV19 with TRBJ1-1; TRBD1 matches 9 bases. This CDR3 is 15 amino acids long. The junction had 4 bases not matched to a gene; V was cut back by 5 bases and J by 0 bases. The germline gives CDR1 LNHDA, CDR2 SQIVND (reference sequence).

Only a few counts were recorded for this clonotype. The chain links TRBV19 to TRBJ1-1; 8 nucleotides align to TRBD1. The V gene end was trimmed by 7 bases and the J gene end by 4 bases; junction bases not matched to a gene: 8. Germline V CDR1 and CDR2: LNHDA, SQIVND (reference sequence). CDR3 length equals 14 residues. In DNA form, the CDR3 reads TGTGCCAGTAATACGATTACAGGGGGCACTGAAGCTTTCTTT. This translates into CASNTITGGTEAFF.

There are a few counts of this clonotype. The chain couples TRBV4-3 to TRBJ1-1; no clear D gene. V dropped 3 bases and J dropped 3 bases, with 20 bases sitting between them. The CDR3 runs 17 residues. CDR1 LGHNA and CDR2 YSLEER come from the germline V gene. This CDR3 is CASSHAAKPDAYTEAFF. The CDR3 bases are TGCGCCAGCAGCCACGCCGCGAAACCAGATGCCTACACTGAAGCTTTCTTT.

This clonotype was seen repeatedly, ten times or more. The chain uses TRBV29-1 and TRBJ1-2; TRBD1 agrees at 7 bases. The J segment lost 2 bases and the V segment lost 6 bases, leaving 3 bases of the junction unmatched. This CDR3 has 12 residues. Germline V gene lookup returns CDR1 SQVTM and CDR2 ANQGSEA. CDR3 coding DNA: TGCAGCGTCCAGGGGGGAAACTATGGCTACACCTTC. This encodes CSVQGGNYGYTF.

The V gene is TRBV21-1, the J gene TRBJ1-2; the table assigns TRBD1, which was not confirmed against the DNA. TRBV21-1 is given as a pseudogene. The CDR3 consists of 13 residues. Written as DNA, the CDR3 is TGTGCCGGCAGCAAACGGACAGGGAATGGCTACACCTTC. Translated: CAGSKRTGNGYTF.

This clonotype was observed a few times. The gene calls are TRBV7-9 and TRBJ1-5; D call uncertain. The CDR3 runs to 13 residues. From germline, CDR1 is SEHNR and CDR2 FQNEAQ (reference sequence). V lost 4 bases, J lost 10 bases, and 14 bases lay in between. The CDR3 sequence: CASSSGSKSPQHF. Written as DNA, the CDR3 is TGTGCCAGCAGCTCCGGGTCAAAGAGTCCCCAGCATTTT.

This clonotype was seen more than once but under ten times. The V and J genes are TRBV2 and TRBJ2-2, with D tentatively TRBD1 (5 bases). V was trimmed by 3 bases and J by 6 bases, leaving 11 bases between them. Per the germline V gene, CDR1 is SNHLY and CDR2 is FYNNEI. The CDR3 contains 14 residues. The CDR3 region has the DNA TGTGCCAGCAGTGAGACAGTCCGCGCCGGGGAGCTGTTTTTT. Encoded protein: CASSETVRAGELFF.

For this clonotype: Given a much more abundant clone one base away, this may be a read error. The chain links TRBV20-1 to TRBJ2-5; 8 nucleotides line up with TRBD2. The V gene end was trimmed by 5 bases and the J gene end by 2 bases; junction bases not matched to a gene: 16. The CDR3 runs to 17 residues. Germline V gene lookup returns CDR1 DFQATT and CDR2 SNEGSKA (reference sequence). The CDR3 DNA is TGCAGTGCTGGAGGTATCGGTAGCGGGGATTCTCAAGAGACCCAGTACTTC. The encoded protein is CSAGGIGSGDSQETQYF.

There are a few counts of this clonotype. The chain combines TRBV18 with TRBJ1-4; possibly TRBD1 for D (5 bases). Trimming shortened V by 2 bases and J by 8 bases, and 15 bases separated the two germline ends. CDR1 is KGHSH and CDR2 is LQKENI in the germline V gene. The CDR3 loop spans 15 amino acids. The CDR3 DNA follows: TGTGCCAGCTCACCATTGGTGACAGCTGGGGAAAAACTGTTTTTT. Translating gives CASSPLVTAGEKLFF.

The chain uses TRBV5-1 and TRBJ1-3, with D maybe TRBD1 (5 bases). Germline loops: CDR1 SGHRS, CDR2 YFSETQ. V lost 4 bases and J lost 4, with 18 bases in between. This CDR3 is built from 16 residues. The CDR3 here is CASSNRIQGSGNTIYF. The CDR3 DNA follows: TGCGCCAGCAGCAATAGAATCCAGGGCTCCGGAAACACCATATATTTT.

In this sample, this clonotype turned up a few times. This chain joins TRBV6-5 and TRBJ1-1, with D possibly TRBD1 on 5 matching bases. The CDR3 covers 13 residues. Germline CDR1 is MNHEY and CDR2 is SVGAGI. The V gene lost 2 bases and the J gene lost 6 bases, with 10 bases spanning the gap. The CDR3 region has the DNA TGTGCCAGCAGTTACCTGGGGGAAGCTGAAGCTTTCTTT. Its translation is CASSYLGEAEAFF.

This clonotype appeared many times. J is TRBJ2-3 and V is TRBV11-1; no firm D call. The ends were cut back, 8 bases at V and 7 bases at J, with 16 bases in the middle. Looked up from germline, CDR1 is SGHAT and CDR2 is FQDESV (reference sequence). The CDR3 has 13 amino acids. CDR3 in amino acids: CASVDSPDHTQYF. CDR3 in DNA: TGTGCCAGCGTTGACTCGCCCGACCATACGCAGTATTTT.

This clonotype was picked up a small number of times. The genes are TRBV20-1 and TRBJ2-6; TRBD1 might be the D (6 bases). From germline, CDR1 is DFQATT and CDR2 SNEGSKA (reference sequence). V was pared by 3 bases and J by 1 base, with 10 bases between. This CDR3 is 15 amino acids long. The DNA for the CDR3 is TGCAGTGCTAGTATGGGGGCGTCTGGGGCCAACGTCCTGACTTTC. As protein: CSASMGASGANVLTF.

In this sample, this clonotype turned up many times. The J gene is TRBJ1-1, the V gene TRBV20-1; D ambiguous. Germline V lookup: CDR1 DFQATT, CDR2 SNEGSKA (reference sequence). Trimming left V 4 bases short and J 1 base short, with 4 bases between. There are 11 residues in the CDR3. The chain's CDR3 is CSATRNTEAFF. The CDR3 region has the DNA TGCAGTGCTACCAGGAACACTGAAGCTTTCTTT.

This clonotype was detected only a few times. The rearrangement joins TRBV5-6 to TRBJ2-1, with D perhaps matching TRBD1 (5 bases). The germline V and J ends were trimmed by 2 bases and 7 bases, with 16 bases remaining between them. CDR3 length: 15 residues. Germline V gene data show CDR1 as SGHDT and CDR2 as YYEEEE. In DNA, the CDR3 is TGTGCCAGCAGCTTAGTAGGGGATCTGGGGAATGAGCAGTTCTTC. Its protein product is CASSLVGDLGNEQFF.